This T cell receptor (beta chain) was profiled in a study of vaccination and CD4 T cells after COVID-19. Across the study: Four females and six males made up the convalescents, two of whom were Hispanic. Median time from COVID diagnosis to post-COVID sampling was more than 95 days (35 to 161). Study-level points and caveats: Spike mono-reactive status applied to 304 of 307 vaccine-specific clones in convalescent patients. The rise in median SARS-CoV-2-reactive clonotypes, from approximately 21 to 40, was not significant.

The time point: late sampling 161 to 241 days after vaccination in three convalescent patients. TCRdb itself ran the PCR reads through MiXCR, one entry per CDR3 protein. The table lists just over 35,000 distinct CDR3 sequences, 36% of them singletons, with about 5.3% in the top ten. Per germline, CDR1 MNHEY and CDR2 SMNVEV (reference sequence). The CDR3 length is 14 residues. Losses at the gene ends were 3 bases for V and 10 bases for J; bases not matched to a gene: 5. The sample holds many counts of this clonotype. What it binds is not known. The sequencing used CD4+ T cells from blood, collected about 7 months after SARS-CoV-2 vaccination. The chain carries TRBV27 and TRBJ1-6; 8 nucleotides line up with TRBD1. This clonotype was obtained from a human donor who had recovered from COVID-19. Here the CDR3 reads CASSLRTGRSPLHF. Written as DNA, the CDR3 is TGTGCCAGCAGTTTGAGGACAGGGAGGTCACCCCTCCACTTT.